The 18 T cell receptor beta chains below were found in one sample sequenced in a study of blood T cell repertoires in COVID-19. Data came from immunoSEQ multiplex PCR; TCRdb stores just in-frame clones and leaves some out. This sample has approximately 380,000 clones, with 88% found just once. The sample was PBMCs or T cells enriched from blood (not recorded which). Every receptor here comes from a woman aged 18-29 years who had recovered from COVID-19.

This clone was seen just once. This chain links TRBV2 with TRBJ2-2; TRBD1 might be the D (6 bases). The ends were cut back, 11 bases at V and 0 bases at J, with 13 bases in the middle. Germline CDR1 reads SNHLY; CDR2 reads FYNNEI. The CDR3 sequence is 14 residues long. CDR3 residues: CAAQQGANTGELFF. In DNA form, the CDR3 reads TGTGCCGCACAACAGGGCGCGAACACCGGGGAGCTGTTTTTT.

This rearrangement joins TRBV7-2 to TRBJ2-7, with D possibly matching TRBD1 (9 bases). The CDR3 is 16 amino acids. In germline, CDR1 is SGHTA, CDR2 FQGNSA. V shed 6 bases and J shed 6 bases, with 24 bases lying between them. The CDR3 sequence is CASRRRGGTGPGEQYF. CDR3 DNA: TGTGCCAGCAGAAGACGGGGGGGGACAGGGCCAGGCGAGCAGTACTTC.

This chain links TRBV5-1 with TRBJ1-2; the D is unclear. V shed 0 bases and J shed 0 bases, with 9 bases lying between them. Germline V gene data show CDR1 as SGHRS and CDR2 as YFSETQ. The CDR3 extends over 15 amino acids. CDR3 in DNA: TGCGCCAGCAGCTTGGATGGCTCCTCTAACTATGGCTACACCTTC. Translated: CASSLDGSSNYGYTF. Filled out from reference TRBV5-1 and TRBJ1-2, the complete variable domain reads KAGVTQTPRYLIKTRGQQVTLSCSPISGHRSVSWYQQTPGQGLQFLFEYFSETQRNKGNFPGRFSGRQFSNSRSEMNVSTLELGDSALYLCASSLDGSSNYGYTFGSGTRLTVV.

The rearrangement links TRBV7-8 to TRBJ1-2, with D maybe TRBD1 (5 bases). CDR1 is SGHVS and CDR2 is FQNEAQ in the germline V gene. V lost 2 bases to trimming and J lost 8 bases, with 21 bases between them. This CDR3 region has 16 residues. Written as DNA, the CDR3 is TGTGCCAGCAGCTTACAGTTTTCAGGGCCATATTTAGGCTACACCTTC. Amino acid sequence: CASSLQFSGPYLGYTF. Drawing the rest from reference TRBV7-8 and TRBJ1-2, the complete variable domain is GAGVSQSPRYKVAKRGQDVALRCDPISGHVSLFWYQQALGQGPEFLTYFQNEAQLDKSGLPSDRFFAERPEGSVSTLKIQRTQQEDSAVYLCASSLQFSGPYLGYTFGSGTRLTVV.

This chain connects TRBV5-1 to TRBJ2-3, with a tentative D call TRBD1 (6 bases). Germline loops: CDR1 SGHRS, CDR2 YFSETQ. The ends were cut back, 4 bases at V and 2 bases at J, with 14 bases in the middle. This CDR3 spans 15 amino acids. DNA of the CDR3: TGCGCCAGCAGCCAAACTACAGGGACCACAGATACGCAGTATTTT. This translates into CASSQTTGTTDTQYF.

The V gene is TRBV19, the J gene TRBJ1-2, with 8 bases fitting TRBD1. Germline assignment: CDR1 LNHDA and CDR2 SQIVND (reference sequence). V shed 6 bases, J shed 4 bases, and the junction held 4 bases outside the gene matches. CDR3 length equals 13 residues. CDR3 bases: TGTGCCAGTAGGAAGACAGGGGCCTATGGCTACACCTTC. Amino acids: CASRKTGAYGYTF.

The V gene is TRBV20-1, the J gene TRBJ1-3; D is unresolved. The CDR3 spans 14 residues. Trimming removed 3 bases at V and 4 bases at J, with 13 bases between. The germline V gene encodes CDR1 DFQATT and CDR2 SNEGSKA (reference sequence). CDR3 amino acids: CSASTPSSGNTIYF. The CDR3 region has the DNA TGCAGTGCTAGTACTCCCTCTTCCGGAAACACCATATATTTT.

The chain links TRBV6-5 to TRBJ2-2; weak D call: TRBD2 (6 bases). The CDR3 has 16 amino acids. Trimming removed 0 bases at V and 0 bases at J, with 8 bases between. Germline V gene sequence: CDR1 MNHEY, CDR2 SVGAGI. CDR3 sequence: CASSYSSGANTGELFF. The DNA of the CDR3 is TGTGCCAGCAGTTACTCCTCGGGGGCGAACACCGGGGAGCTGTTTTTT.

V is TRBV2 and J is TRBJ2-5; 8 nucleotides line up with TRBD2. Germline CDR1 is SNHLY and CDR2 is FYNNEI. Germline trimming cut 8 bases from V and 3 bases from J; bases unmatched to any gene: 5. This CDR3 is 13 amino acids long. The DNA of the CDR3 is TGTGCCAGCCGCGGGGGGACTAAAGAGACCCAGTACTTC. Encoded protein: CASRGGTKETQYF.

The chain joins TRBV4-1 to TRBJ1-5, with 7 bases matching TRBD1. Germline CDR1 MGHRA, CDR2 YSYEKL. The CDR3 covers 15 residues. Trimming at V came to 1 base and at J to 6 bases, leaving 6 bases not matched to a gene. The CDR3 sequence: CASSQVRGQGQPQHF. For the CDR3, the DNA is TGCGCCAGCAGCCAAGTGAGGGGGCAGGGTCAGCCCCAGCATTTT.

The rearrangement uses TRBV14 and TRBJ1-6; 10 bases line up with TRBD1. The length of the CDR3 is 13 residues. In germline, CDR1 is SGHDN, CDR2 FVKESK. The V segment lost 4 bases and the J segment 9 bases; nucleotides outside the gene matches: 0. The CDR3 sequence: CASSRDRGSPLHF. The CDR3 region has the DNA TGTGCCAGCAGCCGGGACAGGGGTTCACCCCTCCACTTT.

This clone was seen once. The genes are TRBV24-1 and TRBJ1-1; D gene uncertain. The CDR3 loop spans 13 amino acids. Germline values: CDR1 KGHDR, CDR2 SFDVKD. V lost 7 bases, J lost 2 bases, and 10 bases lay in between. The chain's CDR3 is CATRVGKNTEAFF. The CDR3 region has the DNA TGTGCCACCAGAGTCGGGAAAAACACTGAAGCTTTCTTT.

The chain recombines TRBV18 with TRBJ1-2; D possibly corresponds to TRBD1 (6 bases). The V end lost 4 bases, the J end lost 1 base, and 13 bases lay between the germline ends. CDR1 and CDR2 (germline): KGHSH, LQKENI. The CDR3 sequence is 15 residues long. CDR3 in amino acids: CASSLPGHINYGYTF. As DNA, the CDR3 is TGTGCCAGCTCACTACCGGGACACATTAACTATGGCTACACCTTC. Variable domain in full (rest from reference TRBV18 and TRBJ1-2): NAGVMQNPRHLVRRRGQEARLRCSPMKGHSHVYWYRQLPEEGLKFMVYLQKENIIDESGMPKERFSAEFPKEGPSILRIQQVVRGDSAAYFCASSLPGHINYGYTFGSGTRLTVV.

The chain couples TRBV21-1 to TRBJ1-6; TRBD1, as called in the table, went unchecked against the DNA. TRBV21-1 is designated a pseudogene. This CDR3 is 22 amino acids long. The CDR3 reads CASSREGRPEGVQGALTSPLHF. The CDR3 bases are TGTGCCAGCAGCAGAGAAGGTCGCCCCGAAGGGGTTCAGGGGGCGCTAACGTCACCCCTCCACTTT.

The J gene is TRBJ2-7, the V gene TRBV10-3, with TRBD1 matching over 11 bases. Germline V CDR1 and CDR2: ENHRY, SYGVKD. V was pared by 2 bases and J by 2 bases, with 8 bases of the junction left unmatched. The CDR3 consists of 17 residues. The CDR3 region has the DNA TGTGCCATCAGTGAGATTTTAAGGACAGGGGGCACCTACGAGCAGTACTTC. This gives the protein CAISEILRTGGTYEQYF.

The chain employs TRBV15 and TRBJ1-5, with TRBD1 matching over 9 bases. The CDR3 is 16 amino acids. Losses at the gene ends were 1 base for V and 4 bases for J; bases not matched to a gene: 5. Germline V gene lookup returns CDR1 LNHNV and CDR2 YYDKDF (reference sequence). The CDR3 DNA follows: TGTGCCACCAGCAGAGCTAACAGGGGGCCTAATCAGCCCCAGCATTTT. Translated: CATSRANRGPNQPQHF.

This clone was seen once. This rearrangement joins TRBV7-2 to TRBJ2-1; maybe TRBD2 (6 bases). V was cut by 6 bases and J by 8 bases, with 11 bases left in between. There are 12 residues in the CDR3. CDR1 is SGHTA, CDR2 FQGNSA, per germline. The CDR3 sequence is CASSDTGDEQFF. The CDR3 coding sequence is TGTGCCAGCAGTGATACGGGGGATGAGCAGTTCTTC.

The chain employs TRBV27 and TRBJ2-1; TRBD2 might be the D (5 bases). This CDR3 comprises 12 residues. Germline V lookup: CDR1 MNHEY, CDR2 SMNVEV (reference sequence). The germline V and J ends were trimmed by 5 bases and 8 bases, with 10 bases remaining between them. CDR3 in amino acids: CASSLFGDEQFF. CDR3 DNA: TGTGCCAGCAGTCTATTCGGGGATGAGCAGTTCTTC.